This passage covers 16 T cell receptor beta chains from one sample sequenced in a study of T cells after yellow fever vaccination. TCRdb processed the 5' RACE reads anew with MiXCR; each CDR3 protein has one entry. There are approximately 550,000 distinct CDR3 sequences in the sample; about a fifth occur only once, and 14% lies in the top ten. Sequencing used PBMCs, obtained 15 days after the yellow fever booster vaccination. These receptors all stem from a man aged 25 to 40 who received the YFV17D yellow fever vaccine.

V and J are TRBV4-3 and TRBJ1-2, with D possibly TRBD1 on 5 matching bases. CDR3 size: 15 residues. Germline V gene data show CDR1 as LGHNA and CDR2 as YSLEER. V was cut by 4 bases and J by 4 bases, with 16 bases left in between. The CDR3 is CASSLQPGTAYGYTF. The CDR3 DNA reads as TGCGCCAGCAGCCTCCAACCGGGGACGGCCTATGGCTACACCTTC.

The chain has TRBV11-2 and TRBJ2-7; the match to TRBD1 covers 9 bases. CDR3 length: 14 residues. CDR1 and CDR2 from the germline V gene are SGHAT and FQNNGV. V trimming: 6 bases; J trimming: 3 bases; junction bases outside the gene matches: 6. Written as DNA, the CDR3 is TGTGCCAGCAGAAGAGACAGGGGGAACTACGAGCAGTACTTC. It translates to CASRRDRGNYEQYF. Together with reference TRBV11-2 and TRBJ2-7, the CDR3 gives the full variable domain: EAGVAQSPRYKIIEKRQSVAFWCNPISGHATLYWYQQILGQGPKLLIQFQNNGVVDDSQLPKDRFSAERLKGVDSTLKIQPAKLEDSAVYLCASRRDRGNYEQYFGPGTRLTVT.

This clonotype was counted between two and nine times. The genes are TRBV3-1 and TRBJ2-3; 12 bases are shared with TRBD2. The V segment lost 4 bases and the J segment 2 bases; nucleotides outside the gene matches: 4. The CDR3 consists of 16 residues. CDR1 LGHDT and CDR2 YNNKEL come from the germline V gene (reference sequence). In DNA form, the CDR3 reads TGTGCCAGCAGCCGACGGACTAGCGGGACCACAGATACGCAGTATTTT. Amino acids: CASSRRTSGTTDTQYF.

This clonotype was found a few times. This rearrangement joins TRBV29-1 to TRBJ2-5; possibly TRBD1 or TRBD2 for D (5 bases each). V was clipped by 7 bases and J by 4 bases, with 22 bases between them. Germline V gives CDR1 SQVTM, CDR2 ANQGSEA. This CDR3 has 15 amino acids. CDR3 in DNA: TGCAGCGCCCAGCGGTTGGGTGGGACCCGAGAGACCCAGTACTTC. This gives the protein CSAQRLGGTRETQYF.

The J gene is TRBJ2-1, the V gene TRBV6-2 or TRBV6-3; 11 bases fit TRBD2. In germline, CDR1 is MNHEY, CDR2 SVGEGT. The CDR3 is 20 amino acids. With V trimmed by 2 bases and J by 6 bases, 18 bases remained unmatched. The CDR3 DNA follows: TGTGCCAGCAGTTACCCGTCCCCGGGACTAGCGGACCACCCGGGCAATGAGCAGTTCTTC. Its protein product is CASSYPSPGLADHPGNEQFF.

The CDR3 DNA reads TGTGCCAGCAGCTTAGGGGGGACTAGCGAAGAAGAGACCCAGTACTTC. Encoded protein: CASSLGGTSEEETQYF. The chain carries TRBV13 and TRBJ2-5, with 10 positions matching TRBD2. There are 16 residues in the CDR3. Germline V gene lookup returns CDR1 PRHDT and CDR2 FYEKMQ (reference sequence). The trim removed 0 bases at V and 3 bases at J, leaving 4 bases unmatched.

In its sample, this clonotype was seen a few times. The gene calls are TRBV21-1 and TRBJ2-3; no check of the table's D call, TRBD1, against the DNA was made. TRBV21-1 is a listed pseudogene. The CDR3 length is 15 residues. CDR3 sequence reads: CASSNGPGVTDTQYF. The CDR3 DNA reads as TGTGCCAGCAGCAATGGTCCGGGGGTTACAGATACGCAGTATTTT.

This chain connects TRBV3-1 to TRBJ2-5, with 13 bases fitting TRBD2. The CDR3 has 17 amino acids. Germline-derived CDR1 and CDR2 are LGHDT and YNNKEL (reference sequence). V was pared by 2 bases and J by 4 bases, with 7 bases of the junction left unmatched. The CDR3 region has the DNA TGTGCCAGCAGCCAACCAACTAGCGGGAGGGCCCGAGAGACCCAGTACTTC. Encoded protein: CASSQPTSGRARETQYF.

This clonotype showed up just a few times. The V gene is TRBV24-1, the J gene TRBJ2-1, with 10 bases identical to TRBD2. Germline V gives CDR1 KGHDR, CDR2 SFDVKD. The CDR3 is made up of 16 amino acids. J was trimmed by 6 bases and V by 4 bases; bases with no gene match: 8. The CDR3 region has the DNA TGTGCCACCAGTGACCGGAGCGGGAGGGCCTTCAATGAGCAGTTCTTC. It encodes CATSDRSGRAFNEQFF.

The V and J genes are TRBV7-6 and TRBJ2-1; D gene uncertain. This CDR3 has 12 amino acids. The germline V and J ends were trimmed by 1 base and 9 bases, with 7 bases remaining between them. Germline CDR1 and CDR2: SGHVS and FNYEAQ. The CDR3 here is CASSLGKGEQFF. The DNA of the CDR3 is TGTGCCAGCAGCTTAGGGAAAGGTGAGCAGTTCTTC.

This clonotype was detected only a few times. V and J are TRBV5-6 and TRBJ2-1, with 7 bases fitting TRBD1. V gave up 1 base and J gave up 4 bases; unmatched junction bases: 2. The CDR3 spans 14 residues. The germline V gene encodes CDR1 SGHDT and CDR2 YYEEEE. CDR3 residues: CASSLRDRYNEQFF. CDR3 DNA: TGTGCCAGCAGCTTGAGGGACAGATACAATGAGCAGTTCTTC. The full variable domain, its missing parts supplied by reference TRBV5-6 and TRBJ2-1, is DAGVTQSPTHLIKTRGQQVTLRCSPKSGHDTVSWYQQALGQGPQFIFQYYEEEERQRGNFPDRFSGHQFPNYSSELNVNALLLGDSALYLCASSLRDRYNEQFFGPGTRLTVL.

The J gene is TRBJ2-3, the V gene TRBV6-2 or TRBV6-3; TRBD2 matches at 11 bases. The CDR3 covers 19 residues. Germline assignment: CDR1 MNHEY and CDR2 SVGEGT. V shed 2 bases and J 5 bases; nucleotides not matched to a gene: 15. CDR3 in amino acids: CASSYGFVFRGLAGDTQYF. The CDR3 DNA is TGTGCCAGCAGTTACGGTTTTGTCTTTCGTGGACTAGCGGGAGATACGCAGTATTTT.

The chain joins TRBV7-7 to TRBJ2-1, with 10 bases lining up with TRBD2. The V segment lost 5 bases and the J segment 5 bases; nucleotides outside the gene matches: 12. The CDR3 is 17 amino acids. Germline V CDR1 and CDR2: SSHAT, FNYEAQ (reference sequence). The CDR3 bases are TGTGCCAGCAGCGCCGGACTAGCGGAAGAAAAGGACAATGAGCAGTTCTTC. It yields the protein CASSAGLAEEKDNEQFF.

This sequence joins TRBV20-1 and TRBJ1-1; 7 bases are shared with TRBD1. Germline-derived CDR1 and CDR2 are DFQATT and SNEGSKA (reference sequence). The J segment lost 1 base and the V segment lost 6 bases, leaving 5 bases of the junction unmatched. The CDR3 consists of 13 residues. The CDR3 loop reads CSAPGTENTEAFF. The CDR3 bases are TGCAGTGCCCCCGGGACAGAGAACACTGAAGCTTTCTTT.

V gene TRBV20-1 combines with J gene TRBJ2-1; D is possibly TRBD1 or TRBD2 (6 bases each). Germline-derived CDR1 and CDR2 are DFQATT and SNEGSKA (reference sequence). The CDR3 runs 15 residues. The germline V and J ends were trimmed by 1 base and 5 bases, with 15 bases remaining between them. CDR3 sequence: CSARVGAGTHNEQFF. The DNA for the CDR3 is TGCAGTGCTAGAGTGGGGGCGGGAACCCACAATGAGCAGTTCTTC.

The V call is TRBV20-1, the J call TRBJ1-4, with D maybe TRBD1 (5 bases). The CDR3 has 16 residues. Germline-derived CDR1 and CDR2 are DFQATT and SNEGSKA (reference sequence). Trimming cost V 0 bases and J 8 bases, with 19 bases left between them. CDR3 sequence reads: CSARDQKGSDGEKLFF. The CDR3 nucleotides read TGCAGTGCTAGAGATCAAAAGGGGTCGGATGGGGAAAAACTGTTTTTT.